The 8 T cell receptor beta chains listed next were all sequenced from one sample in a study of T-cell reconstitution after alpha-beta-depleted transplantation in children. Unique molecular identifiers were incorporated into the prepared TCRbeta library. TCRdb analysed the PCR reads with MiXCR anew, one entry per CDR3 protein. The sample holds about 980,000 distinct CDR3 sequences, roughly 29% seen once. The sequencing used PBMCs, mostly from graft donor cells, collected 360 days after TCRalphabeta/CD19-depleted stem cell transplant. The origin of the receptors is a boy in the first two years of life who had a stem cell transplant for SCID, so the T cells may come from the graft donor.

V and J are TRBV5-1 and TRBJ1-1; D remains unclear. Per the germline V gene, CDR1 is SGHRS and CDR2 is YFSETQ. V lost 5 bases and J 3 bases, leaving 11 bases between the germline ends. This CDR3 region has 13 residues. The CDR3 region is CASREGGYTEAFF. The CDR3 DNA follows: TGCGCCAGCAGAGAGGGCGGGTACACTGAAGCTTTCTTT.

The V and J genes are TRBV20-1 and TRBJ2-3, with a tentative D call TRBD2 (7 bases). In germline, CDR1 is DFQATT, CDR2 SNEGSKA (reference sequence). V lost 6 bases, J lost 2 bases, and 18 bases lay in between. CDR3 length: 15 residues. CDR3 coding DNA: TGCAGTGCCCACCGAGGGGGGGCGATCACAGATACGCAGTATTTT. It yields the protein CSAHRGGAITDTQYF.

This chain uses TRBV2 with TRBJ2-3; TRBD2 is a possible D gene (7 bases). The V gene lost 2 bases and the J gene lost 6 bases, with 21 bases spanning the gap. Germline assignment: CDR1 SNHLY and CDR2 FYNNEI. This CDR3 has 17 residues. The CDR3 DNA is TGTGCCAGCAGTGAATGGGAGCCCGCGGGGGCGAGGGATACGCAGTATTTT. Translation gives CASSEWEPAGARDTQYF.

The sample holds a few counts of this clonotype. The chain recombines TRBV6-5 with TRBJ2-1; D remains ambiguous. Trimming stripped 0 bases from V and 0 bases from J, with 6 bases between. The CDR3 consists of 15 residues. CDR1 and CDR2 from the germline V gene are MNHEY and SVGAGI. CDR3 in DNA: TGTGCCAGCAGTTACTCGGTGGACTCCTACAATGAGCAGTTCTTC. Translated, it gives CASSYSVDSYNEQFF.

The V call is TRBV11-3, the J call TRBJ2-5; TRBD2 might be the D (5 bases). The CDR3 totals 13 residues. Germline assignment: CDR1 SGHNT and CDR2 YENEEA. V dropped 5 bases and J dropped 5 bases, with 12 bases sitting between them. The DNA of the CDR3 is TGTGCCAGCAGCCGGGGTCCTTGGGAGACCCAGTACTTC. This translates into CASSRGPWETQYF.

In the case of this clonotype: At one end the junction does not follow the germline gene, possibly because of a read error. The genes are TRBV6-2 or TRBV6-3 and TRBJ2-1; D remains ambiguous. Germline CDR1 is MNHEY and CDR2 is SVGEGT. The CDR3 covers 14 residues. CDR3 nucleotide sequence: TGTGCCAGCAGTAACTCGGTCTTGTTCAATGAGCAGTTCTTC. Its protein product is CASSNSVLFNEQFF.

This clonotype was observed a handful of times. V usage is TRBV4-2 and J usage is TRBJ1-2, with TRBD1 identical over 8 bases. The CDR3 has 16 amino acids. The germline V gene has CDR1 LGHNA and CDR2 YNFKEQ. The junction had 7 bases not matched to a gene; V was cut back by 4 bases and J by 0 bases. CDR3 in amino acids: CASSLRGRGSNYGYTF. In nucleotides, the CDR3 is TGTGCCAGCAGCCTCAGGGGGCGGGGGTCTAACTATGGCTACACCTTC.

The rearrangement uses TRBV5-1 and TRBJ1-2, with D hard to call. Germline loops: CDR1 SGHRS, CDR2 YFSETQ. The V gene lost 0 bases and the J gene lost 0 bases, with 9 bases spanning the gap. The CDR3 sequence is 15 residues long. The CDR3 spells CASSLAGEANYGYTF. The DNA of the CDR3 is TGCGCCAGCAGCTTGGCCGGGGAAGCTAACTATGGCTACACCTTC.